These 31 T cell receptor beta chains share one sample of origin, sequenced in a study of blood T cell repertoires in COVID-19. Produced via immunoSEQ multiplex PCR; TCRdb's table is partial and in-frame only. The sample lists hundreds of thousands of clones; 87% were seen once. Sequencing was done on a sample of peripheral blood. These receptors all come from a woman aged 40 to 50 who had recovered from COVID-19.

The chain couples TRBV18 to TRBJ2-1; 11 bases are shared with TRBD2. This CDR3 is built from 16 residues. CDR1 is KGHSH and CDR2 is LQKENI in the germline V gene. Trimming took 0 bases from V and 7 from J; bases not matched to a gene: 5. The CDR3 sequence: CASSPPGSGGANEQFF. CDR3 DNA sequence: TGTGCCAGCTCACCACCAGGTAGCGGGGGGGCGAATGAGCAGTTCTTC.

The rearrangement uses TRBV6-5 and TRBJ1-2; D gene ambiguous. There are 13 residues in the CDR3. With 5 bases removed from V and 4 bases from J, the gap between germline ends came to 11 bases. Per the germline V gene, CDR1 is MNHEY and CDR2 is SVGAGI. This CDR3 reads CASSREKPYGYTF. CDR3 nucleotides: TGTGCCAGCAGTCGAGAGAAACCCTATGGCTACACCTTC.

This chain joins TRBV28 and TRBJ2-7, with D possibly TRBD1 on 6 matching bases. The germline CDR1 and CDR2 sequences are MDHEN and SYDVKM. The CDR3 has 13 amino acids. The V gene lost 6 bases and the J gene lost 2 bases, with 11 bases spanning the gap. The CDR3 loop is CASRLGTTYEQYF. The CDR3 bases are TGTGCCAGCAGGCTGGGGACAACCTACGAGCAGTACTTC.

This clone has just a few counts. The chain links TRBV5-1 to TRBJ2-7, with 7 bases aligning to TRBD1. Germline V gives CDR1 SGHRS, CDR2 YFSETQ. V lost 4 bases and J lost 1; bases outside the gene matches: 11. CDR3 length: 16 amino acids. The CDR3 reads CASSRTVTGKSYEQYF. For the CDR3, the DNA is TGCGCCAGCAGCCGAACGGTGACAGGGAAGTCCTACGAGCAGTACTTC. The variable domain in full, completed from reference TRBV5-1 and TRBJ2-7, reads KAGVTQTPRYLIKTRGQQVTLSCSPISGHRSVSWYQQTPGQGLQFLFEYFSETQRNKGNFPGRFSGRQFSNSRSEMNVSTLELGDSALYLCASSRTVTGKSYEQYFGPGTRLTVT.

The CDR3 here is CASSPEGGGFTEAFF. In nucleotides, the CDR3 is TGTGCCAGCAGCCCAGAGGGGGGAGGGTTCACTGAAGCTTTCTTT. The chain recombines TRBV7-2 with TRBJ1-1; D might be TRBD1 (6 bases). The CDR3 has 15 amino acids. Trimming took off 5 bases at V and 4 bases at J, with 17 bases between the two ends. Germline V lookup: CDR1 SGHTA, CDR2 FQGNSA.

This clone was picked up a small number of times. The chain is built from TRBV30 and TRBJ1-1; D call uncertain. The germline V and J ends were trimmed by 0 bases and 0 bases, with 5 bases remaining between them. The germline CDR1 and CDR2 sequences are GTSNPN and SVGIG (reference sequence). This CDR3 comprises 13 residues. CDR3 residues: CAWSVQMNTEAFF. The CDR3 DNA is TGTGCCTGGAGTGTACAGATGAACACTGAAGCTTTCTTT.

This clone was observed a handful of times. The CDR3 here is CSVAGLAAYEQYF. DNA of the CDR3: TGCAGCGTTGCGGGACTAGCTGCCTACGAGCAGTACTTC. The chain is built from TRBV29-1 and TRBJ2-7, with 9 bases identical to TRBD2. CDR1 SQVTM and CDR2 ANQGSEA come from the germline V gene. This CDR3 comprises 13 residues. The J segment lost 2 bases and the V segment lost 4 bases, leaving 3 bases of the junction unmatched.

The CDR3 loop reads CASSRRDSRETQYF. CDR3 DNA: TGTGCCAGCAGTAGAAGGGACAGCCGTGAGACCCAGTACTTC. The chain recombines TRBV6-2 or TRBV6-3 with TRBJ2-5; 7 positions agree with TRBD1. The CDR3 length is 14 residues. Germline CDR1 is MNHEY and CDR2 is SVGEGT. Trimming removed 5 bases from V and 5 bases from J; junction bases left unmatched: 8.

The chain carries TRBV6-1 and TRBJ1-2, with D perhaps TRBD1 (6 bases). Germline V CDR1 and CDR2: MNHNS, SASEGT. The CDR3 is made up of 14 amino acids. V was shortened by 3 bases and J by 5 bases, with 13 bases between the two germline ends. The CDR3 nucleotides are TGTGCCAGCAGTGATGGGGACACCCTTTATGGCTACACCTTC. Translating gives CASSDGDTLYGYTF.

The chain employs TRBV2 and TRBJ1-1; D is unclear. CDR1 SNHLY and CDR2 FYNNEI come from the germline V gene. Trimming left V 2 bases short and J 3 bases short, with 4 bases between. The CDR3 consists of 12 residues. CDR3 DNA sequence: TGTGCCAGCAGTGAACAGTACACTGAAGCTTTCTTT. It encodes CASSEQYTEAFF.

J is TRBJ2-6 and V is TRBV19; tentative D call: TRBD2 (5 bases). This CDR3 has 15 residues. Trimming pared 3 bases from V and 2 bases from J, leaving 8 bases between. Germline CDR1 is LNHDA and CDR2 is SQIVND (reference sequence). The CDR3 DNA follows: TGTGCCAGTAGTATGCCCGGGGCTGGGGCCAACGTCCTGACTTTC. This translates into CASSMPGAGANVLTF.

The CDR3 spells CASSRGGQGLADTQYF. The DNA for the CDR3 is TGTGCCAGCAGCAGGGGGGGGCAGGGCTTGGCAGATACGCAGTATTTT. The chain carries TRBV7-2 and TRBJ2-3; TRBD2 might be the D (7 bases). There are 16 residues in the CDR3. V gave up 5 bases and J gave up 4 bases, with 19 bases separating them. Germline CDR1 and CDR2: SGHTA and FQGNSA.

This sequence joins TRBV4-2 and TRBJ2-1, with D possibly TRBD1 on 6 matching bases. Trimming left V 0 bases short and J 8 bases short, with 17 bases between. Germline-derived CDR1 and CDR2 are LGHNA and YNFKEQ. The CDR3 loop spans 16 amino acids. The CDR3 sequence: CASSQDPQGFLDEQFF. CDR3 nucleotides: TGTGCCAGCAGCCAAGATCCCCAGGGGTTCCTCGATGAGCAGTTCTTC.

The rearrangement links TRBV18 to TRBJ1-2; D call uncertain. The germline V gene has CDR1 KGHSH and CDR2 LQKENI. The length of the CDR3 is 14 residues. The ends were cut back, 2 bases at V and 3 bases at J, with 10 bases in the middle. DNA of the CDR3: TGTGCCAGCTCACCAATGGTGAGCCACTATGGCTACACCTTC. Its protein is CASSPMVSHYGYTF.

The chain has TRBV7-9 and TRBJ1-2; 10 bases line up with TRBD1. CDR3 length equals 15 residues. The germline gives CDR1 SEHNR, CDR2 FQNEAQ (reference sequence). V lost 5 bases, J lost 5 bases, and 8 bases stayed unmatched. The chain's CDR3 is CASSRRTGGGYGYTF. For the CDR3, the DNA is TGTGCCAGCAGCCGCCGGACAGGGGGAGGTTATGGCTACACCTTC.

In this sample, this clone turned up many times. The chain links TRBV5-5 to TRBJ1-2, with 7 bases that match TRBD1. CDR3 size: 15 residues. V lost 5 bases to trimming and J lost 1 base; unmatched junction nucleotides: 8. Germline CDR1 and CDR2: SGHKS and YYEKEE (reference sequence). As DNA, the CDR3 is TGTGCCAGCAGACCAACCGGGACAGATAACTATGGCTACACCTTC. Its protein is CASRPTGTDNYGYTF. Using reference TRBV5-5 and TRBJ1-2 for the parts outside the CDR3, the full variable domain is DAGVTQSPTHLIKTRGQQVTLRCSPISGHKSVSWYQQVLGQGPQFIFQYYEKEERGRGNFPDRFSARQFPNYSSELNVNALLLGDSALYLCASRPTGTDNYGYTFGSGTRLTVV.

The V gene is TRBV15, the J gene TRBJ1-2; possibly TRBD1 for D (5 bases). The V end lost 5 bases, the J end lost 4 bases, and 11 bases lay between the germline ends. In germline, CDR1 is LNHNV, CDR2 YYDKDF (reference sequence). This CDR3 has 13 amino acids. The CDR3 DNA sequence: TGTGCCACCAGCCCGGACATAGTCTATGGCTACACCTTC. Translating it yields CATSPDIVYGYTF.

The chain uses TRBV29-1 and TRBJ1-2; D is perhaps TRBD1 (6 bases). CDR1 is SQVTM, CDR2 ANQGSEA, per germline. CDR3 size: 12 residues. Trimming shortened V by 5 bases and J by 3 bases, and 10 bases separated the two germline ends. CDR3 amino acids: CSVPRTDYGYTF. The CDR3 bases are TGCAGCGTTCCCCGGACAGACTATGGCTACACCTTC. Full variable domain (outside the CDR3, taken from reference TRBV29-1 and TRBJ1-2): SAVISQKPSRDICQRGTSLTIQCQVDSQVTMMFWYRQQPGQSLTLIATANQGSEATYESGFVIDKFPISRPNLTFSTLTVSNMSPEDSSIYLCSVPRTDYGYTFGSGTRLTVV.

CDR3 protein: CASRLRGLNEAFF. In nucleotides, the CDR3 is TGTGCCAGCAGACTGAGGGGGCTGAATGAAGCTTTCTTT. This sequence joins TRBV5-6 and TRBJ1-1, with 7 positions matching TRBD1. CDR1 and CDR2 from the germline V gene are SGHDT and YYEEEE. V lost 5 bases and J lost 7; bases outside the gene matches: 8. The CDR3 runs to 13 residues.

The chain combines TRBV12-5 with TRBJ2-2, with a weak D call TRBD2 (5 bases). Trimming pared 6 bases from V and 4 bases from J, leaving 12 bases between. The CDR3 length is 14 residues. Germline lookup yields CDR1 LGHNT and CDR2 FRNRAP. The CDR3 spells CASGHLTSTGELFF. The CDR3 DNA reads TGTGCTAGTGGACACCTCACTAGCACCGGGGAGCTGTTTTTT.

The V call is TRBV5-8, the J call TRBJ2-5; 12 bases fit TRBD2. With V trimmed by 4 bases and J by 3 bases, 13 bases remained unmatched. The CDR3 spans 18 residues. Per germline, CDR1 SGHTS and CDR2 YDEGEE. The CDR3 here is CASSTGGASGGAEETQYF. The CDR3 region has the DNA TGTGCCAGCAGCACGGGAGGGGCTAGCGGGGGGGCCGAAGAGACCCAGTACTTC.

This chain links TRBV19 with TRBJ1-2; D is uncertain. The V gene's germline CDR1 is LNHDA and CDR2 SQIVND (reference sequence). The CDR3 is made up of 15 amino acids. V shed 7 bases and J shed 3 bases, with 18 bases lying between them. CDR3 bases: TGTGCCAGTATCCGAGACCGCCTAGGATACTATGGCTACACCTTC. This encodes CASIRDRLGYYGYTF. The full variable domain, in which reference TRBV19 and TRBJ1-2 provide the parts outside the CDR3, is DGGITQSPKYLFRKEGQNVTLSCEQNLNHDAMYWYRQDPGQGLRLIYYSQIVNDFQKGDIAEGYSVSREKKESFPLTVTSAQKNPTAFYLCASIRDRLGYYGYTFGSGTRLTVV.

J is TRBJ1-1 and V is TRBV7-2, with D perhaps TRBD1 (6 bases). The CDR3 covers 11 residues. Germline values: CDR1 SGHTA, CDR2 FQGNSA. V lost 3 bases, J lost 8 bases, and 7 bases lay in between. CDR3 sequence (DNA): TGTGCCAGCAGCTTCCAGGGGGAAGCTTTCTTT. This gives the protein CASSFQGEAFF.

J is TRBJ1-4 and V is TRBV19; 7 positions agree with TRBD1. Looked up from germline, CDR1 is LNHDA and CDR2 is SQIVND (reference sequence). The J segment lost 0 bases and the V segment lost 4 bases, leaving 2 bases of the junction unmatched. The CDR3 sequence is 15 residues long. The CDR3 DNA sequence: TGTGCCAGTAGTAGAACAGGGGCAACTAATGAAAAACTGTTTTTT. It yields the protein CASSRTGATNEKLFF. The variable domain in full, completed from reference TRBV19 and TRBJ1-4, reads DGGITQSPKYLFRKEGQNVTLSCEQNLNHDAMYWYRQDPGQGLRLIYYSQIVNDFQKGDIAEGYSVSREKKESFPLTVTSAQKNPTAFYLCASSRTGATNEKLFFGSGTQLSVL.

The CDR3 DNA reads TGTGCCAGCAGTTACGGGACAGTGGATACGCAGTATTTT. Protein sequence: CASSYGTVDTQYF. The chain uses TRBV27 and TRBJ2-3, with 7 bases lining up with TRBD1. Per the germline V gene, CDR1 is MNHEY and CDR2 is SMNVEV (reference sequence). This CDR3 region has 13 residues. V was clipped by 4 bases and J by 6 bases; unmatched bases: 4.

The V and J genes are TRBV7-9 and TRBJ1-6; unclear D gene. Per germline, CDR1 SEHNR and CDR2 FQNEAQ (reference sequence). Trimming took off 3 bases at V and 9 bases at J, with 9 bases between the two ends. This CDR3 has 13 residues. The CDR3 here is CASSFSAGSPLHF. The CDR3 DNA sequence: TGTGCCAGCAGCTTTTCGGCGGGTTCACCCCTCCACTTT.

The chain joins TRBV2 to TRBJ1-6; 9 nucleotides align to TRBD1. With V trimmed by 7 bases and J by 6 bases, 1 base remained unmatched. The CDR3 extends over 13 amino acids. CDR1 SNHLY and CDR2 FYNNEI come from the germline V gene. CDR3 sequence (DNA): TGTGCCAGCACGACAGGGGGTAATTCACCCCTCCACTTT. As protein: CASTTGGNSPLHF.

The chain is built from TRBV20-1 and TRBJ1-1; D gene ambiguous. The germline CDR1 and CDR2 sequences are DFQATT and SNEGSKA (reference sequence). V was cut by 4 bases and J by 3 bases, with 6 bases left in between. The CDR3 totals 11 residues. The CDR3 loop reads CSAKEDTEAFF. CDR3 bases: TGCAGTGCTAAGGAGGACACTGAAGCTTTCTTT.

The chain couples TRBV5-6 to TRBJ1-6; possibly TRBD1 for D (5 bases). The V end lost 6 bases, the J end lost 2 bases, and 15 bases lay between the germline ends. Germline-derived CDR1 and CDR2 are SGHDT and YYEEEE. CDR3 length equals 16 residues. The CDR3 nucleotides read TGTGCCAGCACCCAATTCGGGGGACCCTATAATTCACCCCTCCACTTT. Amino acids: CASTQFGGPYNSPLHF.

J is TRBJ1-5 and V is TRBV6-1, with a possible D match to TRBD1 (5 bases). The CDR3 runs 16 residues. CDR1 is MNHNS, CDR2 SASEGT, per germline. Trimming shortened V by 2 bases and J by 5 bases, and 16 bases separated the two germline ends. The chain's CDR3 is CASSEPGLRLDQPQHF. The CDR3 bases are TGTGCCAGCAGTGAACCGGGACTCCGCCTGGATCAGCCCCAGCATTTT.

This chain links TRBV12-3 or TRBV12-4 with TRBJ1-2; no clear D. The CDR3 has 13 residues. V was clipped by 5 bases and J by 5 bases, with 12 bases between them. The CDR3 protein is CASSPPVAYGYTF. The CDR3 DNA follows: TGTGCCAGCAGTCCTCCAGTAGCTTATGGCTACACCTTC.